This T cell receptor beta chain was sequenced in a study of shared clonotypes between healthy human individuals. Study-level results: Estimated richness was generally greater in naive than memory subsets.

Recent vaccinations or acute infections were absent in the healthy HIV-negative adult donors. Sequencing used immunoSEQ multiplex PCR; TCRdb keeps in-frame clones, though not all of them. The sample includes 2.5 million or so clones, more than 90% of them seen just once. As concerns this clone: As yet, its antigen is unknown.

This CDR3 is 18 amino acids long. Looked up from germline, CDR1 is SGHRS and CDR2 is YFSETQ. With V trimmed by 4 bases and J by 1 base, 14 bases remained unmatched. This clonotype was obtained from a young man in good health. Specimen: naive CD4+ T cells sorted from blood. Subset: CD45RA+ positively selected. V is TRBV5-1 and J is TRBJ1-1; 9 bases agree with TRBD1. The CDR3 protein is CASSPEPGTGSGNTEAFF. Here the CDR3 DNA reads TGCGCCAGCAGCCCCGAACCCGGGACAGGGTCGGGGAACACTGAAGCTTTCTTT.